The 10 T cell receptor beta chains listed next were all sequenced from one sample in a study of cytomegalovirus exposure and HLA in healthy donors. It was with 60 Vbeta and 13 Jbeta primers that the PCR ran. Clones were read by immunoSEQ multiplex PCR, and TCRdb kept only the in-frame ones, dropping some. The data show 110,000 to 150,000 clones, roughly four fifths seen once. The source material was PBMCs. The receptors were gathered from a young man in good health and CMV-seropositive.

The J gene is TRBJ2-7, the V gene TRBV28, with D possibly matching TRBD1 (6 bases). V dropped 2 bases and J dropped 0 bases, with 8 bases sitting between them. The CDR3 consists of 14 residues. In germline, CDR1 is MDHEN, CDR2 SYDVKM. CDR3 nucleotide sequence: TGTGCCAGCAGTTTAACAGGGACCTCCTACGAGCAGTACTTC. It codes for CASSLTGTSYEQYF.

A single count supports this clone. The chain uses TRBV28 and TRBJ1-5; 10 bases fit TRBD1. Trimming cost V 1 base and J 6 bases; bases outside gene matches: 6. Germline CDR1 reads MDHEN; CDR2 reads SYDVKM. The CDR3 length is 16 residues. CDR3 amino acids: CASSLSDRGRSQPQHF. In DNA, the CDR3 is TGTGCCAGCAGTTTATCAGACAGGGGGCGATCTCAGCCCCAGCATTTT.

The rearrangement joins TRBV6-5 to TRBJ2-5, with 9 nucleotides matching TRBD2. V lost 6 bases and J lost 2; bases outside the gene matches: 7. The CDR3 contains 15 residues. Germline CDR1 reads MNHEY; CDR2 reads SVGAGI. Here the CDR3 reads CASSPSTSGQETQYF. As DNA, the CDR3 is TGTGCCAGCAGCCCCTCGACTAGCGGTCAAGAGACCCAGTACTTC.

This chain uses TRBV10-3 with TRBJ2-3; a weak D match, TRBD1 (6 bases). CDR3 length equals 15 residues. The germline CDR1 and CDR2 sequences are ENHRY and SYGVKD. V lost 3 bases and J 4 bases, leaving 14 bases between the germline ends. CDR3 in amino acids: CAISDPPGAADTQYF. The CDR3 DNA follows: TGTGCCATCAGTGACCCTCCAGGGGCCGCAGATACGCAGTATTTT.

The CDR3 region is CATSGGEGDQETQYF. The CDR3 nucleotides are TGTGCCACCAGCGGAGGGGAGGGTGATCAAGAGACCCAGTACTTC. V gene TRBV15 combines with J gene TRBJ2-5; TRBD2 aligns across 7 bases. The CDR3 sequence is 15 residues long. The germline V gene has CDR1 LNHNV and CDR2 YYDKDF (reference sequence). J was trimmed by 2 bases and V by 5 bases; bases with no gene match: 8.

The chain uses TRBV6-1 and TRBJ1-2; 8 positions agree with TRBD1. The V gene end was trimmed by 10 bases and the J gene end by 4 bases; junction bases not matched to a gene: 11. The CDR3 extends over 14 amino acids. Germline loops: CDR1 MNHNS, CDR2 SASEGT. This CDR3 is CAISTDRVPYGYTF. In nucleotides, the CDR3 is TGTGCCATCTCCACGGACAGGGTTCCCTATGGCTACACCTTC.

V usage is TRBV2 and J usage is TRBJ1-1; the D is unclear. V dropped 3 bases and J dropped 7 bases, with 9 bases sitting between them. The CDR3 spans 12 residues. Germline V gene sequence: CDR1 SNHLY, CDR2 FYNNEI. The CDR3 protein is CASSDRRSEAFF. CDR3 DNA sequence: TGTGCCAGCAGTGATCGTCGGAGTGAAGCTTTCTTT.

The chain combines TRBV6-1 with TRBJ2-1; D might be TRBD1 (6 bases). Per germline, CDR1 MNHNS and CDR2 SASEGT. Trimming left V 0 bases short and J 3 bases short, with 9 bases between. The CDR3 has 15 residues. CDR3 DNA: TGTGCCAGCAGTGAAGCGTGGGGGCGCTACAATGAGCAGTTCTTC. This translates into CASSEAWGRYNEQFF.

The chain joins TRBV19 to TRBJ1-1, with TRBD1 as a possible D gene (5 bases). The CDR3 spans 15 residues. Trimming cost V 1 base and J 0 bases, with 9 bases left between them. Germline CDR1 is LNHDA and CDR2 is SQIVND (reference sequence). CDR3: CASSIVGRVNTEAFF. CDR3 DNA sequence: TGTGCCAGTAGTATAGTGGGCAGGGTGAACACTGAAGCTTTCTTT.

This rearrangement joins TRBV6-5 to TRBJ2-1; 11 bases are a match to TRBD1. V lost 6 bases, J lost 10 bases, and 8 bases stayed unmatched. In germline, CDR1 is MNHEY, CDR2 SVGAGI. This CDR3 comprises 14 residues. CDR3 loop: CASSRRDRGWEQFF. CDR3 coding DNA: TGTGCCAGCAGCCGTCGGGACAGGGGGTGGGAGCAGTTCTTC.